The rows below give T cell receptor beta chains drawn from one sample of a study of cytomegalovirus exposure and HLA in healthy donors. Clones were sequenced by immunoSEQ multiplex PCR, and TCRdb holds only the in-frame ones, with some missing. This table has roughly 130,000 clones, more than 80% appearing once. The sample was PBMCs. All receptors come from a man aged 35 to 55 in good health and CMV-seronegative. Both conserved end residues are part of each CDR3. A D gene is named only where the DNA matches it firmly. The size entry is marked missing in some rows and otherwise reads once, few, many or a size class.

V gene	J gene	D gene	clone size	CDR3 DNA	CDR3 protein
TRBV28	TRBJ2-7	TRBD1	.	TGTGCCAGCAGCCCGACGACAGGGGTGCCACCCTACGAGCAGTACTTC	CASSPTTGVPPYEQYF
TRBV7-9	TRBJ1-2	.	.	TGTGCCAGCAGCCAGTCAGGGGCCTCCTATGGCTACACCTTC	CASSQSGASYGYTF
TRBV7-2	TRBJ2-2	.	.	TGTGCCAGCAGCTTAGACGGGAGTCGAAACACCGGGGAGCTGTTTTTT	CASSLDGSRNTGELFF
TRBV19	TRBJ2-7	TRBD2	.	TGTGCCAGTAGTTTAAGCGGGATTGATTTCGGGCAGTACTTC	CASSLSGIDFGQYF
TRBV5-1	TRBJ2-7	TRBD2	.	TGCGCCAGCAGCAGAGGGACTAGCGGGAGTTACGAGCAGTACTTC	CASSRGTSGSYEQYF
TRBV2	TRBJ1-6	.	.	TGTGCCAGCAGGGTGGACGGGAATAATTCACCCCTCCACTTT	CASRVDGNNSPLHF
TRBV6-6	TRBJ2-1	TRBD1	.	TGTGCCAGCAGTCCCGGTGGCGGGACAGGGAACGGGGAGCAGTTCTTC	CASSPGGGTGNGEQFF
TRBV29-1	TRBJ2-5	.	few	TGCAGCGTTAGTCCAGGGAATTGGGAGACCCAGTACTTC	CSVSPGNWETQYF
TRBV19	TRBJ2-7	TRBD2	.	TGTGCCAGTAGTAGCGGGAGGGCCTACGAGCAGTACTTC	CASSSGRAYEQYF
TRBV5-1	TRBJ2-1	TRBD2	.	TGCGCCAGCAGCAAACTAGCGGGGGTAGATGAGCAGTTCTTC	CASSKLAGVDEQFF
TRBV7-9	TRBJ2-5	.	.	TGTGCCAGCAGCTTAGGGCCGGCGGTGGGTCAAGAGACCCAGTACTTC	CASSLGPAVGQETQYF
TRBV27	TRBJ2-5	.	.	TGTGCCGGAAGGGGCGAGGAAGAGACCCAGTACTTC	CAGRGEEETQYF
TRBV4-2	TRBJ2-3	.	.	TGTGCCAGCAGCCAAGATCTTGCGGGGATAACCCCTGGGGCGGATACGCAGTATTTT	CASSQDLAGITPGADTQYF
TRBV7-6	TRBJ1-1	.	.	TGTGCCAGCAGCCCATCGGGGAACACTGAAGCTTTCTTT	CASSPSGNTEAFF
TRBV19	TRBJ1-2	.	once	TGTGCCAGTAGTATACCCCGGGACTCCGTCTATGGCTACACCTTC	CASSIPRDSVYGYTF
TRBV27	TRBJ2-3	.	.	TGTGCCAGCAGTTTATTGGAGGCGGATACGCAGTATTTT	CASSLLEADTQYF
TRBV6-5	TRBJ2-1	.	.	TGTGCCAGCTATGCTAGCGCGTACAATGAGCAGTTCTTC	CASYASAYNEQFF
TRBV27	TRBJ2-4	.	.	TGTGCCAGCAGTTTTAAGGGGTGGAAGAACATTCAGTACTTC	CASSFKGWKNIQYF
TRBV7-2	TRBJ1-1	.	.	TGTGCCAGCAGCCCACAGGCAACTGAAGCTTTCTTT	CASSPQATEAFF
TRBV7-8	TRBJ2-5	.	.	TGTGCCAGCAGCTTAGTAGTAACTAGGGAGACCCAGTACTTC	CASSLVVTRETQYF
TRBV5-1	TRBJ1-4	.	once	TGCGCCAGCAGCCCATTCAATTTTCCTAATGAAAAACTGTTTTTT	CASSPFNFPNEKLFF
TRBV9	TRBJ2-5	TRBD2	.	TGTGCCAGCAGCGTATCCTCTAGCGGGGGGGCAAGAGAGACCCAGTACTTC	CASSVSSSGGARETQYF
TRBV28	TRBJ1-2	TRBD1	.	TGTGCCATCGGTGCGACAGGGGGTACGGGTGGCTACACCTTC	CAIGATGGTGGYTF
TRBV10-2	TRBJ2-7	TRBD1	.	TGCGCCAGCAGTGAGTATATACAGGGGGCCTACGAGCAGTACTTC	CASSEYIQGAYEQYF
TRBV5-1	TRBJ2-1	TRBD2	.	TGCGCCAGCAGCTCGGGCGCTAGCGGATCCGGAGTCGATGAGCAGTTCTTC	CASSSGASGSGVDEQFF
TRBV5-1	TRBJ2-7	TRBD2	.	TGCGCCAGCAGCCCGGTAGCGGGAGGGAACGAGCAGTACTTC	CASSPVAGGNEQYF
TRBV5-1	TRBJ2-5	.	.	TGCGCCAGCAGCTTAGGGGTTCAAGAGACCCAGTACTTC	CASSLGVQETQYF
TRBV5-1	TRBJ2-1	TRBD2	.	TGCGCCAGCAGCGGACTAGCGGGAGTTGTTACTGAGCAGTTCTTC	CASSGLAGVVTEQFF
TRBV27	TRBJ2-7	.	.	TGTGCCAGCAGTTTAATGCGAGGGACTCTAAACGCCTACGAGCAGTACTTC	CASSLMRGTLNAYEQYF
TRBV5-6	TRBJ2-7	TRBD1	.	TGTGCCAGCACCTTCGTTGACAGGGACGGGCAGTACTTC	CASTFVDRDGQYF
TRBV5-6	TRBJ2-5	.	.	TGTGCCAGCAGCTTGTCCGACCGCCCACAGCAAGAGACCCAGTACTTC	CASSLSDRPQQETQYF
TRBV28	TRBJ1-5	.	.	TGTGCCAGCAGTTTATTGGGCAGATATCAGCCCCAGCATTTT	CASSLLGRYQPQHF
TRBV5-1	TRBJ1-2	.	.	TGCGCCAGCAGCTTCGAGGGAGGTGGCTACACCTTC	CASSFEGGGYTF
TRBV9	TRBJ2-2	TRBD2	.	TGTGCCAGCAGCGTCCAAGGAGCGGGAGGCACCGGGGAGCTGTTTTTT	CASSVQGAGGTGELFF
TRBV6-1	TRBJ2-7	.	.	TGTGCCAGCAGTGACCCCCTCAGGGAGCAGTACTTC	CASSDPLREQYF
TRBV5-4	TRBJ2-3	TRBD2	.	TGTGCCAGCAGCACGGGACTAGCGGGAGTCACAGATACGCAGTATTTT	CASSTGLAGVTDTQYF
TRBV6-1	TRBJ2-7	TRBD2	.	TGTGCCAGCACCCTCAGCGGGACCCCGTCCTACGAGCAGTACTTC	CASTLSGTPSYEQYF
TRBV4-1	TRBJ1-3	.	.	TGCGCCAGCAGCCGATACGGGACTTCTGGAAACACCATATATTTT	CASSRYGTSGNTIYF
TRBV18	TRBJ1-5	.	.	TGTGCCAGCTCACCTACGGGGGGTAGCAATCAGCCCCAGCATTTT	CASSPTGGSNQPQHF
TRBV7-2	TRBJ2-3	.	.	TGTGCCAGCAGCTCCACTAGCCCAGATACGCAGTATTTT	CASSSTSPDTQYF
TRBV11-2	TRBJ1-1	.	.	TGTGCCAGCAGCTTAGGAAAAGGGGCGATTACTGAAGCTTTCTTT	CASSLGKGAITEAFF
TRBV9	TRBJ2-4	.	.	TGTGCCAGCAGCCGAGGCGTAGCCAAAAACATTCAGTACTTC	CASSRGVAKNIQYF
TRBV5-6	TRBJ2-1	.	.	TGTGCCAGCAGCTTGGGCGGGGTCGATGAGCAGTTCTTC	CASSLGGVDEQFF
TRBV30	TRBJ1-3	.	.	TGTGCCTGGAGAGGAGACAGGAGCTCTGGAAACACCATATATTTT	CAWRGDRSSGNTIYF
TRBV4-2	TRBJ2-7	TRBD2	.	TGTGCCAGCAGCCCCGGGACTAGCGGACCCTACGAGCAGTACTTC	CASSPGTSGPYEQYF
TRBV6-5	TRBJ2-5	.	.	TGTGCCAGCAGTTACCAGGGGAGTGAGACCCAGTACTTC	CASSYQGSETQYF
TRBV5-1	TRBJ2-5	.	.	TGCGCCAGCAGCGTACAGGGCAGAACCGGGACCCAGTACTTC	CASSVQGRTGTQYF
TRBV5-8	TRBJ2-7	TRBD1	.	TGTGCCAGCAGCCCGTGGACAGGGGGGACCTACGAGCAGTACTTC	CASSPWTGGTYEQYF